Given below is one T cell receptor beta chain in context. This sample is part of a study of T cell changes during pregnancy in multiple sclerosis. Germline loops: CDR1 MNHEY, CDR2 SMNVEV (reference sequence). The germline V and J ends were trimmed by 5 bases and 3 bases, with 5 bases remaining between them. The CDR3 contains 11 residues. Measured with immunoSEQ multiplex PCR; TCRdb has only the in-frame clones, and not every one. The table records some 45,000 clones, approximately 95% of them present only once. This sequence was found in a female donor with multiple sclerosis, enrolled in a pregnancy study. The source was CD8+ T cells from peripheral blood mononuclear cells, collected in the first trimester of pregnancy. The chain links TRBV27 to TRBJ2-7; D is unresolved. The CDR3 DNA is TGTGCCAGCAGTCATTTCTACGAGCAGTACTTC. This gives the protein CASSHFYEQYF.